These T cell receptor beta chains were read from a single sample in a study of beta chain features in type 1 diabetes. Sequencing used immunoSEQ multiplex PCR; TCRdb keeps in-frame clones, though not all of them. The sample contains under 300,000 clones, 27% of which appear only once. What was sequenced was central memory CD4+ T cells from blood. These receptors were taken from a man younger than 40 in good health. The CDR3 runs from the conserved cysteine through the conserved F or W. The D gene is left open where the match is weak. Rows give clone size only sometimes, using once, few, many, or a class for an expanded clone.

V gene: TRBV15
D gene: TRBD2
J gene: TRBJ2-5
clone size: many
CDR3 DNA: TGTGCCACCAGACGGGCGGGGGGGCCATCGGAGACCCAGTACTTC
CDR3 protein: CATRRAGGPSETQYF

V gene: TRBV6-5
D gene: .
J gene: TRBJ1-3
clone size: .
CDR3 DNA: TGTGCCAGCAGTTTCCGCAGTCCTGGCTCTGGAAACACCATATATTTT
CDR3 protein: CASSFRSPGSGNTIYF

V gene: TRBV11-2
D gene: .
J gene: TRBJ2-2
clone size: .
CDR3 DNA: TGTGCCAGCAGCTTAGGGGCAAAGAACACCGGGGAGCTGTTTTTT
CDR3 protein: CASSLGAKNTGELFF

V gene: TRBV29-1
D gene: TRBD2
J gene: TRBJ2-5
clone size: few
CDR3 DNA: TGCAGCGGCGGAGCGGGATCAGAGACCCAGTACTTC
CDR3 protein: CSGGAGSETQYF

V gene: TRBV2
D gene: .
J gene: TRBJ2-7
clone size: few
CDR3 DNA: TGTGCCAGCAGTCTTTCACCGGGACAAAGCTCCTACGAGCAGTACTTC
CDR3 protein: CASSLSPGQSSYEQYF

V gene: TRBV2
D gene: .
J gene: TRBJ1-2
clone size: .
CDR3 DNA: TGTGCCATCTCAGGAGATTACTATGGCTACACCTTC
CDR3 protein: CAISGDYYGYTF

V gene: TRBV5-1
D gene: .
J gene: TRBJ2-1
clone size: .
CDR3 DNA: TGCGCCAGCAGCTTTTCGGGCAATGAGCAGTTCTTC
CDR3 protein: CASSFSGNEQFF

V gene: TRBV30
D gene: TRBD1
J gene: TRBJ2-7
clone size: few
CDR3 DNA: TGTGCCGGAAAGACAGGGCAATCCTACGAGCAGTACTTC
CDR3 protein: CAGKTGQSYEQYF

V gene: TRBV6-6
D gene: .
J gene: TRBJ2-7
clone size: few
CDR3 DNA: TGTGCCAGCAGCACAGGTTTAAGCTACGAGCAGTACTTC
CDR3 protein: CASSTGLSYEQYF

V gene: TRBV7-6
D gene: .
J gene: TRBJ2-7
clone size: .
CDR3 DNA: TGTGCCAGCAGCCCGTCAGGGGGGGGTGGTTACGAGCAGTACTTC
CDR3 protein: CASSPSGGGGYEQYF

V gene: TRBV29-1
D gene: TRBD1
J gene: TRBJ1-1
clone size: .
CDR3 DNA: TGCAGCGTTGAAGGGGACAGGGGAACTGAAGCTTTCTTT
CDR3 protein: CSVEGDRGTEAFF

V gene: TRBV5-4
D gene: .
J gene: TRBJ2-3
clone size: .
CDR3 DNA: TGTGCCAGCAGCTCTGGAGGCACGGATACGCAGTATTTT
CDR3 protein: CASSSGGTDTQYF

V gene: TRBV7-2
D gene: .
J gene: TRBJ2-5
clone size: .
CDR3 DNA: TGTGCCAGCAGCTTAGGGGCAGAAGAGACCCAGTACTTC
CDR3 protein: CASSLGAEETQYF

V gene: TRBV15
D gene: TRBD2
J gene: TRBJ2-1
clone size: many
CDR3 DNA: TGTGCCACCAGCAGAGATCTTCGCGGGGGGGCGCGGAATGAGCAGTTCTTC
CDR3 protein: CATSRDLRGGARNEQFF

V gene: TRBV4-3
D gene: .
J gene: TRBJ2-2
clone size: many
CDR3 DNA: TGCGCCAGCAGCCAAGGCCGGGAACCCGGGGAGCTGTTTTTT
CDR3 protein: CASSQGREPGELFF

V gene: TRBV27
D gene: TRBD1
J gene: TRBJ1-6
clone size: few
CDR3 DNA: TGTGCCAGCAGTTCCGGGACAGGGAATTCACCCCTCCACTTT
CDR3 protein: CASSSGTGNSPLHF

V gene: TRBV7-9
D gene: TRBD1
J gene: TRBJ1-1
clone size: few
CDR3 DNA: TGTGCCAGCAGCTACCAGGGACAGTCCCCTGAAGCTTTCTTT
CDR3 protein: CASSYQGQSPEAFF

V gene: TRBV27
D gene: .
J gene: TRBJ1-6
clone size: few
CDR3 DNA: TGTGCCAGCAGATGGGGGGCTAATTCACCCCTCCACTTT
CDR3 protein: CASRWGANSPLHF

V gene: TRBV29-1
D gene: .
J gene: TRBJ1-2
clone size: .
CDR3 DNA: TGCAGCGTTGATCCGGCCTATGGCTACACCTTC
CDR3 protein: CSVDPAYGYTF

V gene: TRBV2
D gene: .
J gene: TRBJ2-1
clone size: .
CDR3 DNA: TGTGCCAGCAGTGCTCTCTACAATGAGCAGTTCTTC
CDR3 protein: CASSALYNEQFF

V gene: TRBV30
D gene: TRBD1
J gene: TRBJ1-6
clone size: many
CDR3 DNA: TGTGCCTGGAGTGTTAAGGACAGGGGAGAAAGTTCACCCCTCCACTTT
CDR3 protein: CAWSVKDRGESSPLHF

V gene: TRBV4-1
D gene: TRBD2
J gene: TRBJ2-3
clone size: .
CDR3 DNA: TGCGCCAGCAGCCAAGAGTACAGCGGGAGAGATACGCAGTATTTT
CDR3 protein: CASSQEYSGRDTQYF

V gene: TRBV4-1
D gene: .
J gene: TRBJ1-3
clone size: few
CDR3 DNA: TGCGCCAGCAGCCAGGATGACCTCCTCTCTGGAAACACCATATATTTT
CDR3 protein: CASSQDDLLSGNTIYF

V gene: TRBV7-2
D gene: .
J gene: TRBJ1-5
clone size: .
CDR3 DNA: TGTGCCAGCAGCTTTGAGGGGCTCGGGGCCCAGCATTTT
CDR3 protein: CASSFEGLGAQHF

V gene: TRBV14
D gene: .
J gene: TRBJ2-2
clone size: .
CDR3 DNA: TGTGCCAGCAGCAAGCGTAACGGTTTGCGGAACACCGGGGAGCTGTTTTTT
CDR3 protein: CASSKRNGLRNTGELFF

V gene: TRBV7-2
D gene: TRBD1
J gene: TRBJ2-7
clone size: .
CDR3 DNA: TGTGCCAGCAGCACCCGGGACAGGGACTACGAGCAGTACTTC
CDR3 protein: CASSTRDRDYEQYF

V gene: TRBV30
D gene: .
J gene: TRBJ1-1
clone size: .
CDR3 DNA: TGTGCCTGGAGTACGGGGTCCGACACTGAAGCTTTCTTT
CDR3 protein: CAWSTGSDTEAFF

V gene: TRBV29-1
D gene: .
J gene: TRBJ2-1
clone size: .
CDR3 DNA: TGCAGCGTTGAACAGGGGGGCAATGAGCAGTTCTTC
CDR3 protein: CSVEQGGNEQFF

V gene: TRBV4-3
D gene: .
J gene: TRBJ2-7
clone size: .
CDR3 DNA: TGCGCCAGCAGCCAAGATCCTAGGAGACCTCAAGGGGACGAGCAGTACTTC
CDR3 protein: CASSQDPRRPQGDEQYF

V gene: TRBV30
D gene: .
J gene: TRBJ1-2
clone size: .
CDR3 DNA: TGTGCCTGGAAACAGGCACGAGGCTACACCTTC
CDR3 protein: CAWKQARGYTF

V gene: TRBV7-2
D gene: .
J gene: TRBJ2-3
clone size: few
CDR3 DNA: TGTGCCAGCAGCTTATCCCCCCGGACAGATACGCAGTATTTT
CDR3 protein: CASSLSPRTDTQYF

V gene: TRBV15
D gene: .
J gene: TRBJ2-5
clone size: many
CDR3 DNA: TGTGCCACCAGCAGAGGGGACTCGTCCCAAGAGACCCAGTACTTC
CDR3 protein: CATSRGDSSQETQYF

V gene: TRBV16
D gene: TRBD1
J gene: TRBJ2-7
clone size: .
CDR3 DNA: TGTGCCAGCAGCCAATCCGGACAGGGTTACGAGCAGTACTTC
CDR3 protein: CASSQSGQGYEQYF

V gene: TRBV19
D gene: .
J gene: TRBJ1-4
clone size: few
CDR3 DNA: TGTGCCAGTAGTATGAGGGTCTTAACTAATGAAAAACTGTTTTTT
CDR3 protein: CASSMRVLTNEKLFF

V gene: TRBV7-2
D gene: TRBD1
J gene: TRBJ2-4
clone size: .
CDR3 DNA: TGTGCCAGCAGTTGGGACAGGGGGCACATTCAGTACTTC
CDR3 protein: CASSWDRGHIQYF

V gene: TRBV30
D gene: .
J gene: TRBJ2-7
clone size: .
CDR3 DNA: TGTGCCTCAGGCCGGGCTGGCGAGCAGTACTTC
CDR3 protein: CASGRAGEQYF

V gene: TRBV28
D gene: TRBD1
J gene: TRBJ1-1
clone size: few
CDR3 DNA: TGTGCCAGCATAGGGGACAGGAACACTGAAGCTTTCTTT
CDR3 protein: CASIGDRNTEAFF

V gene: TRBV11-2
D gene: TRBD2
J gene: TRBJ2-1
clone size: few
CDR3 DNA: TGTGCCAGCAGCTTTGGGACTAGCGCATACAATGAGCAGTTCTTC
CDR3 protein: CASSFGTSAYNEQFF

V gene: TRBV5-1
D gene: TRBD2
J gene: TRBJ2-7
clone size: few
CDR3 DNA: TGCGCCAGTTCTGAGCGGGGAAACTACGAGCAGTACTTC
CDR3 protein: CASSERGNYEQYF